This entry lists 25 T cell receptor beta chains sequenced from one sample in a study of blood T cells in healthy people across ages. Through a sample-barcoded 5' primer and a J-beta primer mix, a second PCR was run for roughly 6 to 12 cycles. MiXCR, applied by TCRdb to the 5' RACE reads, yields one record per CDR3 protein. This table holds around 650,000 distinct CDR3 sequences, roughly 41% found once. Sequenced sample: blood. The receptors were sampled from an elderly man in good health.

The rearrangement uses TRBV3-1 and TRBJ1-1; no firm D call. The CDR3 loop spans 14 amino acids. In germline, CDR1 is LGHDT, CDR2 YNNKEL (reference sequence). V was trimmed by 3 bases and J by 9 bases, leaving 17 bases between them. The chain's CDR3 is CASSHDPKTGKAFF. DNA of the CDR3: TGTGCCAGCAGCCACGACCCAAAGACCGGGAAAGCTTTCTTT.

V usage is TRBV7-9 and J usage is TRBJ2-5, with TRBD1 matching over 10 bases. The V gene end was trimmed by 3 bases and the J gene end by 3 bases; junction bases not matched to a gene: 1. This CDR3 is built from 14 residues. From germline, CDR1 is SEHNR and CDR2 FQNEAQ (reference sequence). The CDR3 DNA follows: TGTGCCAGCAGCTTCGGGACAGGGGAAGAGACCCAGTACTTC. Its translation: CASSFGTGEETQYF.

The chain joins TRBV12-3 or TRBV12-4 to TRBJ1-2, with D unresolved. V was trimmed by 1 base and J by 3 bases, leaving 12 bases between them. This CDR3 is 15 amino acids long. CDR3 sequence reads: CASSLEGQAHYGYTF. The CDR3 coding sequence is TGTGCCAGCAGTTTAGAGGGCCAGGCTCACTATGGCTACACCTTC.

This clonotype came up many times. The chain uses TRBV6-2 or TRBV6-3 and TRBJ2-7; D is undetermined. V was trimmed by 11 bases and J by 0 bases, leaving 14 bases between them. There are 13 residues in the CDR3. CDR1 is MNHEY, CDR2 SVGEGT, per germline. The CDR3 protein is CAAAGFSSYEQYF. As DNA, the CDR3 is TGTGCCGCGGCCGGGTTTTCCTCCTACGAGCAGTACTTC.

The chain has TRBV7-9 and TRBJ2-1; no firm D call. Trimming removed 1 base at V and 9 bases at J, with 10 bases between. This CDR3 is 13 amino acids long. Germline lookup yields CDR1 SEHNR and CDR2 FQNEAQ (reference sequence). Here the CDR3 reads CASSLEARVEQFF. The CDR3 nucleotides are TGTGCCAGCAGCTTAGAGGCTAGGGTTGAGCAGTTCTTC.

In the case of this clonotype: One end of the junction fails to match germline, which may point to a read error. V is TRBV7-8 and J is TRBJ1-6; D remains ambiguous. CDR3 length: 16 residues. Germline V gene sequence: CDR1 SGHVS, CDR2 FQNEAQ. CDR3 region: CAGSLTPATTNSPLHF. For the CDR3, the DNA is TGTGCCGGCAGCTTAACTCCGGCCACGACGAATTCACCCCTCCACTTT.

This sequence joins TRBV4-2 and TRBJ2-7, with unresolved D. Germline lookup yields CDR1 LGHNA and CDR2 YNFKEQ. Between the trimmed V and J ends, which lost 0 bases and 7 bases, there was a span of 28 bases. CDR3 length: 19 residues. In DNA form, the CDR3 reads TGTGCCAGCAGCCAAGATCCAGACATGGGCACCATCTCTGGGTCTGAGCAGTACTTC. This encodes CASSQDPDMGTISGSEQYF.

This clonotype has just a few counts. The chain recombines TRBV5-1 with TRBJ1-6; TRBD1 matches 7 bases. The CDR3 extends over 16 amino acids. With V trimmed by 4 bases and J by 5 bases, 9 bases remained unmatched. Germline assignment: CDR1 SGHRS and CDR2 YFSETQ. CDR3 in amino acids: CASSGVGDRNNSPLHF. Written as DNA, the CDR3 is TGCGCCAGCAGCGGGGTCGGGGACAGAAATAATTCACCCCTCCACTTT.

The chain joins TRBV25-1 to TRBJ2-3, with D uncertain. V was trimmed by 4 bases and J by 2 bases, leaving 19 bases between them. The CDR3 loop spans 17 amino acids. Germline V lookup: CDR1 MGHDK, CDR2 SYGVNS. The CDR3 is CASSAALGQSYTDTQYF. The CDR3 region has the DNA TGTGCCAGCAGTGCGGCCCTCGGGCAGTCCTACACAGATACGCAGTATTTT.

Details on this clonotype: Compared with germline, one end of the junction differs, possibly owing to a read error. CDR3 DNA sequence: TGTCCCAGCAGATCCCCGGAGGGGCACACAGATGCGCAGTATTTT. This codes for CPSRSPEGHTDAQYF. The J gene is TRBJ2-3, the V gene TRBV7-2, with D perhaps TRBD2 (6 bases). Germline assignment: CDR1 SGHTA and CDR2 FQGNSA. This CDR3 is built from 15 residues.

V and J are TRBV9 and TRBJ2-1, with D possibly matching TRBD1 (6 bases). The CDR3 extends over 16 amino acids. The germline CDR1 and CDR2 sequences are SGDLS and YYNGEE. Trimming stripped 3 bases from V and 6 bases from J, with 19 bases between. For the CDR3, the DNA is TGTGCCAGCAGCGCGGGCCAGGGGCGCTACCCCAATGAGCAGTTCTTC. It specifies CASSAGQGRYPNEQFF.

This clonotype showed up many times. The chain is built from TRBV29-1 and TRBJ2-5, with D perhaps TRBD1 (5 bases). This CDR3 is built from 12 residues. V lost 3 bases to trimming and J lost 4 bases, with 9 bases between them. Germline V gives CDR1 SQVTM, CDR2 ANQGSEA. In DNA, the CDR3 is TGCAGCGTTGACTCTGGGGCAGAGACCCAGTACTTC. This gives the protein CSVDSGAETQYF.

This clonotype was seen more than once but under ten times. The genes are TRBV28 and TRBJ2-7; the match to TRBD2 covers 12 bases. The germline V gene encodes CDR1 MDHEN and CDR2 SYDVKM. The junction had 3 bases not matched to a gene; V was cut back by 3 bases and J by 0 bases. The CDR3 loop spans 16 amino acids. The CDR3: CASSLTSGGSSYEQYF. For the CDR3, the DNA is TGTGCCAGCAGTTTGACTAGCGGGGGTAGCTCCTACGAGCAGTACTTC.

The chain combines TRBV7-9 with TRBJ2-7, with TRBD2 as a possible D gene (5 bases). CDR1 and CDR2 (germline): SEHNR, FQNEAQ (reference sequence). Trimming left V 1 base short and J 6 bases short, with 16 bases between. This CDR3 spans 15 amino acids. The CDR3 loop reads CASSLGLSGNSEQYF. As DNA, the CDR3 is TGTGCCAGCAGCTTAGGCCTCTCCGGGAACAGCGAGCAGTACTTC.

J is TRBJ2-3 and V is TRBV24-1, with 9 positions matching TRBD1. The trim removed 3 bases at V and 0 bases at J, leaving 0 bases unmatched. The CDR3 spans 15 residues. The germline CDR1 and CDR2 sequences are KGHDR and SFDVKD. The CDR3 loop is CATSDGQGSTDTQYF. Written as DNA, the CDR3 is TGTGCCACCAGTGATGGACAGGGGAGCACAGATACGCAGTATTTT.

This clonotype appeared once. The chain uses TRBV20-1 and TRBJ2-1; 9 positions match TRBD2. The V segment lost 5 bases and the J segment 8 bases; nucleotides outside the gene matches: 7. The CDR3 runs 13 residues. Germline V gene data show CDR1 as DFQATT and CDR2 as SNEGSKA (reference sequence). The CDR3 DNA reads TGCAGTGCTCGAAGCGGGGGGCGCGATGAGCAGTTCTTC. Translating it yields CSARSGGRDEQFF.

In this sample, this clonotype turned up many times. V usage is TRBV29-1 and J usage is TRBJ2-7; D perhaps matches TRBD1 (6 bases). The V gene lost 1 base and the J gene lost 0 bases, with 7 bases spanning the gap. This CDR3 contains 13 residues. Per the germline V gene, CDR1 is SQVTM and CDR2 is ANQGSEA. The CDR3 is CSVEGQVSYEQYF. The CDR3, as DNA: TGCAGCGTTGAAGGACAGGTCTCCTACGAGCAGTACTTC.

This clonotype has just a few counts. CDR3 sequence: CASRGATGSSYEQYF. Here the CDR3 DNA reads TGCGCCAGCAGGGGAGCGACAGGTTCCTCCTACGAGCAGTACTTC. This chain connects TRBV5-1 to TRBJ2-7; the D gene is possibly TRBD1 (6 bases). The CDR3 extends over 15 amino acids. Germline-derived CDR1 and CDR2 are SGHRS and YFSETQ. V was trimmed by 5 bases and J by 0 bases, leaving 15 bases between them.

The CDR3 region has the DNA TGTGCCAGCAGCCTAATGGAGGGTCGGTATACGTTCTTT. Translating it yields CASSLMEGRYTFF. This chain connects TRBV7-9 to TRBJ1-1, with unresolved D. This CDR3 has 13 residues. The germline V gene has CDR1 SEHNR and CDR2 FQNEAQ (reference sequence). V was clipped by 5 bases and J by 14 bases, with 21 bases between them. Variable domain in full (rest from reference TRBV7-9 and TRBJ1-1): DTGVSQNPRHKITKRGQNVTFRCDPISEHNRLYWYRQTLGQGPEFLTYFQNEAQLEKSRLLSDRFSAERPKGSFSTLEIQRTEQGDSAMYLCASSLMEGRYTFFGQGTRLTVV.

This CDR3 reads CAIRDGNSGSYEQFF. The DNA of the CDR3 is TGTGCCATCAGGGACGGGAATAGCGGGAGCTATGAGCAGTTCTTC. The genes are TRBV10-3 and TRBJ2-1, with 9 bases lining up with TRBD2. Germline V gene sequence: CDR1 ENHRY, CDR2 SYGVKD. The CDR3 has 15 amino acids. J gave up 8 bases and V 6 bases, and 11 bases lay outside the gene matches.

This sequence joins TRBV20-1 and TRBJ2-5; 11 nucleotides match TRBD1. The CDR3 is 14 amino acids. The germline gives CDR1 DFQATT, CDR2 SNEGSKA (reference sequence). J was trimmed by 5 bases and V by 6 bases; bases with no gene match: 8. The CDR3 reads CSAHRTGGRETQYF. The CDR3 coding sequence is TGCAGTGCACACAGGACAGGGGGCCGCGAGACCCAGTACTTC.

This clonotype was detected only a few times. The V gene is TRBV6-2 or TRBV6-3, the J gene TRBJ2-7; no clear D. This CDR3 region has 13 residues. V was trimmed by 2 bases and J by 3 bases, leaving 8 bases between them. CDR1 is MNHEY and CDR2 is SVGEGT in the germline V gene. This CDR3 reads CASSYGVRYEQYF. In nucleotides, the CDR3 is TGTGCCAGCAGTTACGGTGTGCGCTACGAGCAGTACTTC.

The chain couples TRBV20-1 to TRBJ1-1; a weak D match, TRBD1 (5 bases). This CDR3 contains 13 residues. The V end lost 5 bases, the J end lost 6 bases, and 16 bases lay between the germline ends. Germline V gene data show CDR1 as DFQATT and CDR2 as SNEGSKA (reference sequence). The CDR3 nucleotides are TGCAGTGCTCAAACCGCAGGGTATGCTGAAGCTTTCTTT. Translation gives CSAQTAGYAEAFF.

The V and J genes are TRBV6-4 and TRBJ2-1; TRBD2 matches 7 bases. The V and J ends lost 3 bases and 3 bases, in that order; junction bases with no gene match: 5. From germline, CDR1 is MRHNA and CDR2 SNTAGT. There are 15 residues in the CDR3. The chain's CDR3 is CASSDGGGDYNEQFF. CDR3 DNA sequence: TGTGCCAGCAGTGATGGGGGGGGGGACTACAATGAGCAGTTCTTC.

The chain joins TRBV6-2 or TRBV6-3 to TRBJ2-2, with D uncertain. V was shortened by 2 bases and J by 3 bases, with 4 bases between the two germline ends. The CDR3 is made up of 13 amino acids. Germline V gives CDR1 MNHEY, CDR2 SVGEGT. CDR3 sequence reads: CASSYRDTGELFF. Written as DNA, the CDR3 is TGTGCCAGCAGTTACAGGGACACCGGGGAGCTGTTTTTT.